Below are 25 T cell receptor beta chains sequenced from a single sample in a study of control samples from healthy donors and cancer patients. The assay was immunoSEQ multiplex PCR, and TCRdb's table has in-frame clones only and misses some. In the table there are approximately 97,000 clones, approximately 80% of which are singletons. Sequenced sample: blood. The receptors here all came from a man under 40 in good health.

The chain recombines TRBV9 with TRBJ2-1, with TRBD2 matching 12 bases. The germline V gene has CDR1 SGDLS and CDR2 YYNGEE. V was clipped by 1 base and J by 7 bases; unmatched bases: 6. The CDR3 contains 16 residues. The CDR3 nucleotides are TGTGCCAGCAGCGTAACACTAGCGGGGGGTCGGAATGAGCAGTTCTTC. Its translation is CASSVTLAGGRNEQFF.

V usage is TRBV19 and J usage is TRBJ2-2, with 9 bases identical to TRBD1. This CDR3 is built from 18 residues. Germline CDR1 and CDR2: LNHDA and SQIVND (reference sequence). The V segment lost 5 bases and the J segment 4 bases; nucleotides outside the gene matches: 14. The CDR3 reads CASSPSHSGTGSTGELFF. The CDR3 DNA reads TGTGCCAGTAGTCCATCCCACTCCGGGACAGGGTCCACCGGGGAGCTGTTTTTT.

In its sample, this clone was seen many times. The chain has TRBV6-5 and TRBJ2-7; D possibly corresponds to TRBD1 (5 bases). CDR1 is MNHEY and CDR2 is SVGAGI in the germline V gene. CDR3 length: 14 amino acids. The V gene lost 7 bases and the J gene lost 0 bases, with 13 bases spanning the gap. The CDR3 coding sequence is TGTGCCAGCATTTCGACAGCCTTCTCCTACGAGCAGTACTTC. Encoded protein: CASISTAFSYEQYF.

This clone was counted between two and nine times. This sequence joins TRBV5-6 and TRBJ2-2, with TRBD1 identical over 7 bases. The CDR3 length is 13 residues. V was pared by 4 bases and J by 5 bases, with 2 bases of the junction left unmatched. Germline V lookup: CDR1 SGHDT, CDR2 YYEEEE. The DNA of the CDR3 is TGTGCCAGCAGCGACAGGGATACCGGGGAGCTGTTTTTT. It translates to CASSDRDTGELFF. Full variable domain (rest looked up from reference TRBV5-6 and TRBJ2-2): DAGVTQSPTHLIKTRGQQVTLRCSPKSGHDTVSWYQQALGQGPQFIFQYYEEEERQRGNFPDRFSGHQFPNYSSELNVNALLLGDSALYLCASSDRDTGELFFGEGSRLTVL.

The gene calls are TRBV5-4 and TRBJ2-7, with D perhaps TRBD2 (6 bases). Trimming took 3 bases from V and 3 from J, leaving 13 bases between them. This CDR3 contains 14 residues. Germline CDR1 reads SGHNT; CDR2 reads YYREEE (reference sequence). CDR3 protein: CASSWGVVGYEQYF. The CDR3 region has the DNA TGTGCCAGCAGCTGGGGGGTCGTGGGCTACGAGCAGTACTTC.

The chain combines TRBV5-1 with TRBJ2-2; D may be TRBD1 (6 bases). The CDR3 contains 17 residues. The germline gives CDR1 SGHRS, CDR2 YFSETQ. V was clipped by 4 bases and J by 0 bases, with 16 bases between them. Written as DNA, the CDR3 is TGCGCCAGCAGCGCAGGACAGCAACTGACGAACACCGGGGAGCTGTTTTTT. Residues: CASSAGQQLTNTGELFF. Supplemented by reference TRBV5-1 and TRBJ2-2, the full variable domain reads KAGVTQTPRYLIKTRGQQVTLSCSPISGHRSVSWYQQTPGQGLQFLFEYFSETQRNKGNFPGRFSGRQFSNSRSEMNVSTLELGDSALYLCASSAGQQLTNTGELFFGEGSRLTVL.

V gene TRBV6-1 combines with J gene TRBJ2-7; D may be TRBD1 (5 bases). V lost 2 bases and J 5 bases, leaving 13 bases between the germline ends. Germline lookup yields CDR1 MNHNS and CDR2 SASEGT. The CDR3 has 14 amino acids. The CDR3 here is CASSEWGRQDEQYF. CDR3 bases: TGTGCCAGCAGTGAATGGGGCAGGCAAGACGAGCAGTACTTC.

This clone was counted once. This chain joins TRBV7-9 and TRBJ1-1; D is undetermined. The CDR3 loop spans 14 amino acids. The V gene's germline CDR1 is SEHNR and CDR2 FQNEAQ (reference sequence). V shed 5 bases and J shed 1 base, with 11 bases lying between them. The CDR3 DNA reads TGTGCCAGCAGCCGACACCTGCCGAACACTGAAGCTTTCTTT. Translation gives CASSRHLPNTEAFF.

This clone was recorded at least ten times. This chain connects TRBV5-1 to TRBJ1-1; TRBD1 matches 8 bases. Losses at the gene ends were 4 bases for V and 3 bases for J; bases not matched to a gene: 5. This CDR3 is built from 14 residues. CDR1 SGHRS and CDR2 YFSETQ come from the germline V gene. The CDR3 DNA reads TGCGCCAGCAGCCCCAGGGGGCCGGACACTGAAGCTTTCTTT. Translated, it gives CASSPRGPDTEAFF. Full variable domain (remainder filled in from reference TRBV5-1 and TRBJ1-1): KAGVTQTPRYLIKTRGQQVTLSCSPISGHRSVSWYQQTPGQGLQFLFEYFSETQRNKGNFPGRFSGRQFSNSRSEMNVSTLELGDSALYLCASSPRGPDTEAFFGQGTRLTVV.

The gene calls are TRBV6-6 and TRBJ2-7; 9 nucleotides agree with TRBD1. Germline V gene data show CDR1 as MNHNY and CDR2 as SVGAGI (reference sequence). V lost 2 bases and J lost 2; bases outside the gene matches: 1. The CDR3 has 14 residues. CDR3 loop: CASSYGTGTYEQYF. The CDR3 nucleotides read TGTGCCAGCAGTTACGGGACAGGGACCTACGAGCAGTACTTC.

The chain has TRBV30 and TRBJ1-6; no firm D call. The germline CDR1 and CDR2 sequences are GTSNPN and SVGIG (reference sequence). This CDR3 contains 15 residues. V lost 1 base, J lost 9 bases, and 16 bases lay in between. CDR3 amino acids: CAWSGGPLSGSPLHF. The DNA for the CDR3 is TGTGCCTGGAGTGGAGGGCCCCTTAGTGGTTCACCCCTCCACTTT.

This clone was recorded once. The chain uses TRBV5-8 and TRBJ2-7; TRBD1 matches 10 bases. After removal of 4 bases from V and 0 bases from J, the junction contained 7 bases not matched to a gene. The CDR3 spans 16 residues. CDR1 SGHTS and CDR2 YDEGEE come from the germline V gene. CDR3 protein: CASSLGQGVLSYEQYF. Written as DNA, the CDR3 is TGTGCCAGCAGCCTCGGACAGGGGGTCCTCTCCTACGAGCAGTACTTC.

J is TRBJ2-7 and V is TRBV7-2; D is ambiguous. CDR1 and CDR2 (germline): SGHTA, FQGNSA. There are 12 residues in the CDR3. Trimming took 4 bases from V and 0 from J, leaving 4 bases between them. The chain's CDR3 is CASSSTSYEQYF. In DNA form, the CDR3 reads TGTGCCAGCAGCTCCACCTCCTACGAGCAGTACTTC.

This clone was seen a handful of times. This chain uses TRBV29-1 with TRBJ1-1, with 9 nucleotides matching TRBD1. Unmatched junction bases numbered 8, after V lost 6 bases and J lost 0 bases. The CDR3 consists of 15 residues. From germline, CDR1 is SQVTM and CDR2 ANQGSEA. In DNA, the CDR3 is TGCAGCGTCGATGGGACAGGGAGCATGAACACTGAAGCTTTCTTT. Protein: CSVDGTGSMNTEAFF.

The chain recombines TRBV5-5 with TRBJ1-5; 8 bases line up with TRBD1. The length of the CDR3 is 18 residues. Trimming removed 0 bases from V and 0 bases from J; junction bases left unmatched: 8. The V gene's germline CDR1 is SGHKS and CDR2 YYEKEE (reference sequence). CDR3 bases: TGTGCCAGCAGCTTGGCTTGGACAGGGCCCTATAGCAATCAGCCCCAGCATTTT. This encodes CASSLAWTGPYSNQPQHF. The entire variable domain, with the rest obtained from reference TRBV5-5 and TRBJ1-5, is as follows: DAGVTQSPTHLIKTRGQQVTLRCSPISGHKSVSWYQQVLGQGPQFIFQYYEKEERGRGNFPDRFSARQFPNYSSELNVNALLLGDSALYLCASSLAWTGPYSNQPQHFGDGTRLSIL.

In this sample, this clone turned up a few times. The chain joins TRBV6-5 to TRBJ1-6; TRBD1 is a possible D gene (5 bases). The length of the CDR3 is 14 residues. The germline gives CDR1 MNHEY, CDR2 SVGAGI. V lost 6 bases to trimming and J lost 3 bases, with 9 bases between them. CDR3 sequence (DNA): TGTGCCAGCAGGAAGACAGTCTATAATTCACCCCTCCACTTT. It translates to CASRKTVYNSPLHF.

The chain couples TRBV5-1 to TRBJ1-5; weak D call: TRBD1 (5 bases). The CDR3 totals 13 residues. V was pared by 1 base and J by 5 bases, with 7 bases between. Germline V CDR1 and CDR2: SGHRS, YFSETQ. The CDR3 reads CASSLWGDQPQHF. As DNA, the CDR3 is TGCGCCAGCAGCTTGTGGGGGGATCAGCCCCAGCATTTT.

V and J are TRBV11-3 and TRBJ2-1; TRBD1 agrees at 10 bases. The length of the CDR3 is 16 residues. J gave up 9 bases and V 1 base, and 9 bases lay outside the gene matches. Per germline, CDR1 SGHNT and CDR2 YENEEA. Here the CDR3 DNA reads TGTGCCAGCAGCTTAGTGGGACAGGGGCTAAATCCTGAGCAGTTCTTC. Translating it yields CASSLVGQGLNPEQFF.

J is TRBJ1-2 and V is TRBV7-9, with D perhaps TRBD1 (5 bases). This CDR3 contains 14 residues. V dropped 5 bases and J dropped 2 bases, with 12 bases sitting between them. Germline CDR1 is SEHNR and CDR2 is FQNEAQ (reference sequence). CDR3 region: CASSSGTSNYGYTF. The CDR3, as DNA: TGTGCCAGCAGCAGCGGGACGAGCAACTATGGCTACACCTTC.

The chain couples TRBV7-9 to TRBJ2-5; 10 bases fit TRBD2. The CDR3 has 16 amino acids. The junction had 9 bases not matched to a gene; V was cut back by 5 bases and J by 3 bases. The germline V gene has CDR1 SEHNR and CDR2 FQNEAQ (reference sequence). The CDR3 DNA follows: TGTGCCAGCAGCACATCAATAGCGGGGGGAGAAGAGACCCAGTACTTC. Protein: CASSTSIAGGEETQYF.

Remarks on this clone: At the DNA level, this CDR3 is encoded by other sequences in the same sample as well. The J gene is TRBJ2-7, the V gene TRBV30; the D gene is possibly TRBD1 (5 bases). CDR1 and CDR2 from the germline V gene are GTSNPN and SVGIG (reference sequence). V was pared by 3 bases and J by 3 bases, with 9 bases between. This CDR3 has 12 residues. DNA of the CDR3: TGTGCCTGGAGCGCAGGGTTCTACGAGCAGTACTTC. The encoded protein is CAWSAGFYEQYF. Filled out from reference TRBV30 and TRBJ2-7, the complete variable domain reads SQTIHQWPATLVQPVGSPLSLECTVEGTSNPNLYWYRQAAGRGLQLLFYSVGIGQISSEVPQNLSASRPQDRQFILSSKKLLLSDSGFYLCAWSAGFYEQYFGPGTRLTVT.

This chain links TRBV6-2 or TRBV6-3 with TRBJ2-1; D is perhaps TRBD2 (5 bases). The CDR3 length is 15 residues. V shed 4 bases and J shed 5 bases, with 15 bases lying between them. CDR1 and CDR2 (germline): MNHEY, SVGEGT. The CDR3 loop reads CASSSLVLAHNEQFF. In nucleotides, the CDR3 is TGTGCCAGCAGTTCATTGGTGCTAGCCCACAATGAGCAGTTCTTC.

In nucleotides, the CDR3 is TGTGCCAGCAGAAACGGACAGGGAGGCGGGTCACCCCTCCACTTT. This encodes CASRNGQGGGSPLHF. The rearrangement joins TRBV28 to TRBJ1-6; 8 bases agree with TRBD1. V shed 6 bases, J shed 10 bases, and the junction held 11 bases outside the gene matches. This CDR3 is 15 amino acids long. The germline gives CDR1 MDHEN, CDR2 SYDVKM.

The chain carries TRBV19 and TRBJ1-2; no firm D call. Trimming removed 4 bases at V and 0 bases at J, with 15 bases between. This CDR3 has 16 amino acids. The germline gives CDR1 LNHDA, CDR2 SQIVND (reference sequence). The CDR3 DNA reads TGTGCCAGTAGTACTTGGACCGATCCGTCTAACTATGGCTACACCTTC. Amino acids: CASSTWTDPSNYGYTF.

J is TRBJ1-1 and V is TRBV6-5, with D uncertain. There are 13 residues in the CDR3. Trimming pared 5 bases from V and 2 bases from J, leaving 9 bases between. In germline, CDR1 is MNHEY, CDR2 SVGAGI. CDR3 region: CASSRGPNTEAFF. The CDR3 region has the DNA TGTGCCAGCAGTAGAGGGCCAAACACTGAAGCTTTCTTT.